Presented here are 2 T cell receptor beta chains from one specimen sequenced in a study of blood T cell repertoires in COVID-19. Generated by immunoSEQ multiplex PCR, the TCRdb table keeps only in-frame clones and is missing some. The sample has approximately 180,000 clones; around 85% are singletons. Sequenced input: peripheral blood. Every receptor here comes from a person aged 70 to 79 with COVID-19, enrolled during active disease.

V and J are TRBV19 and TRBJ2-6; D might be TRBD2 (7 bases). Germline V gene data show CDR1 as LNHDA and CDR2 as SQIVND (reference sequence). V was shortened by 3 bases and J by 4 bases, with 19 bases between the two germline ends. The length of the CDR3 is 18 residues. In nucleotides, the CDR3 is TGTGCCAGTAGTATTTCGGGGGGCGCCGGGGCCGGGGCCAACGTCCTGACTTTC. Its protein is CASSISGGAGAGANVLTF.

V usage is TRBV27 and J usage is TRBJ1-5; D call uncertain. CDR1 MNHEY and CDR2 SMNVEV come from the germline V gene (reference sequence). The V end was cut by 8 bases, the J end by 4 bases, with 9 bases between. This CDR3 is built from 12 residues. The CDR3 nucleotides read TGTGCCAGCGGGTGGGCAAATCAGCCCCAGCATTTT. Amino acid sequence: CASGWANQPQHF.